Listed below are T cell receptor beta chains from one sample, sequenced in a study of somatic mutations in cytotoxic T cells in rheumatoid arthritis. Assay: immunoSEQ multiplex PCR; the TCRdb copy retains only in-frame clones and omits some. The table has roughly 11,000 clones, 74% seen once. The material sequenced was CD8+ T cells sorted from blood. The receptors here all came from a man between 65 and 80 years old in good health. Each CDR3 is given with its conserved first and last residue. The D gene is left open where the match is weak. Where a row states a size, it is once, few, many or the class of an expanded clone; other rows omit it.

CDR3 DNA,CDR3 protein,clone size,J gene,D gene,V gene
TGTGCCAGCAGTTTGGGGGGCCTAAAGTCCTACGAGCAGTACTTC,CASSLGGLKSYEQYF,once,TRBJ2-7,.,TRBV28
TGCAGCGTATGGACTAGCGGGGTAGGCGAGCAGTACTTC,CSVWTSGVGEQYF,few,TRBJ2-7,TRBD2,TRBV29-1
TGTGCCAGCAGTTACTCTCCAGAGGGCTCCTACGAGCAGTACTTC,CASSYSPEGSYEQYF,.,TRBJ2-7,.,TRBV6-5
TGTGCCAGTAGTCCGCAGGGTTTAGGCACTGAAGCTTTCTTT,CASSPQGLGTEAFF,.,TRBJ1-1,.,TRBV19
TGTGCCAGCAGCGGCCAGGGGGTTGCGGTCCACGAGCAGTACTTC,CASSGQGVAVHEQYF,.,TRBJ2-7,TRBD1,TRBV13
TGTGCCATCGGGGCGTCTAGCAATCAGCCCCAGCATTTT,CAIGASSNQPQHF,.,TRBJ1-5,.,TRBV25-1
TGTGCCAGCAGCGTAGCTGGTGGGGCCGCAACTAATGAAAAACTGTTTTTT,CASSVAGGAATNEKLFF,few,TRBJ1-4,.,TRBV9
TGTGCCAGCAGCTTGGGTTCCAGGCTCTACGAGCAGTACTTC,CASSLGSRLYEQYF,.,TRBJ2-7,.,TRBV5-6
TGTGCCAGCAGCCCCGGCCAGGGGATCGTCCACGAGCAGTACTTC,CASSPGQGIVHEQYF,.,TRBJ2-7,.,TRBV7-9
TGCGCCAGCAGCCTGACTCTCCCCTACGAGCAGTACTTC,CASSLTLPYEQYF,.,TRBJ2-7,.,TRBV4-1
TGTGCCAGCAGCTCCGCAGGGGTCTCCTACAATGAGCAGTTCTTC,CASSSAGVSYNEQFF,.,TRBJ2-1,.,TRBV7-9